The subject of this entry is one T cell receptor beta chain. This specimen comes from a study of blood T cell repertoires in COVID-19. Libraries were prepared by immunoSEQ multiplex PCR; TCRdb keeps only in-frame clonotypes and omits some of them. The sample includes some 200,000 clones, around 82% seen only once; the top ten take about 4.8%. CDR3 length: 15 amino acids. Trimming removed 10 bases at V and 1 base at J, with 19 bases between. CDR1 is SNHLY, CDR2 FYNNEI, per germline. This receptor was obtained from a woman aged 50 to 60 who had been exposed to COVID-19. The source material was PBMCs or T cells enriched from blood (not recorded which). The V and J genes are TRBV2 and TRBJ1-2; D may be TRBD1 (5 bases). CDR3 sequence: CANPLGTSFNYGYTF. The CDR3 region has the DNA TGTGCCAACCCTCTAGGGACTTCCTTTAACTATGGCTACACCTTC.